The sample holds a few counts of the clone carrying this T cell receptor beta chain. As yet, its antigen is unknown. This specimen belongs to a study of neoadjuvant anti-PD-1 for oral cavity cancer. Whole-study results and caveats: TCR analyses covered only a few patients per response group. Higher pretreatment Treg/Th17 ratios tracked higher pretreatment blood clonality. Post-nivolumab, blood T cell clonality was significantly elevated in non-responders.

The CDR3 spans 14 residues. The germline V and J ends were trimmed by 0 bases and 4 bases, with 10 bases remaining between them. The germline V gene encodes CDR1 LNHNV and CDR2 YYDKDF (reference sequence). Here immunoSEQ multiplex PCR was the method, and the copy in TCRdb shows in-frame clones only, minus some. The sample has about 14,000 clones; about 70% are singletons. J is TRBJ2-7 and V is TRBV15, with D perhaps matching TRBD1 (6 bases). The sequence derives from a person between 40 and 85 years old with oral cavity squamous cell carcinoma. The specimen comprised PBMCs, sampled before nivolumab (anti-PD-1) treatment. The CDR3 loop is CATSRDQGWYEQYF. The CDR3 DNA follows: TGTGCCACCAGCAGAGATCAGGGGTGGTACGAGCAGTACTTC.